This T cell receptor (beta chain) was captured by sequencing in a study of pediatric ulcerative colitis. The trim removed 7 bases at V and 0 bases at J, leaving 5 bases unmatched. The CDR3 is made up of 15 amino acids. CDR1 MNHEY and CDR2 SVGAGI come from the germline V gene. Profiled with immunoSEQ multiplex PCR; TCRdb holds only in-frame clones, not every one. This repertoire shows roughly 17,000 clones, roughly 70% found once; its top ten account for roughly 3.1%. One to two pinch biopsies were taken from the rectum during colonoscopy. This sequence joins TRBV6-5 and TRBJ2-2; 7 nucleotides match TRBD1. The receptor was derived from a girl between 10 and 17 years old with moderate ulcerative colitis. The sequencing input was gut tissue. The CDR3 here is CASTPTGSNTGELFF. The CDR3 region has the DNA TGTGCCAGCACCCCGACAGGGTCGAACACCGGGGAGCTGTTTTTT.